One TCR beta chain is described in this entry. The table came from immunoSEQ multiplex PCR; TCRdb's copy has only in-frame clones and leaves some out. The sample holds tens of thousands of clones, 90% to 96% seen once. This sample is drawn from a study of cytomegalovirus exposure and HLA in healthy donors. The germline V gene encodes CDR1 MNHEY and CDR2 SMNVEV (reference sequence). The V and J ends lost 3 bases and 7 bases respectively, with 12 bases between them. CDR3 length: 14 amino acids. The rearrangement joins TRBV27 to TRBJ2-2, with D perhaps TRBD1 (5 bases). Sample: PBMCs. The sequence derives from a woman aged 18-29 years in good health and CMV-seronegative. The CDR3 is CASSLAGWDGELFF. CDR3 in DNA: TGTGCCAGCAGTTTGGCAGGGTGGGACGGGGAGCTGTTTTTT.